These 9 T cell receptor beta chains were sequenced from one sample in a study of shared clonotypes between healthy human individuals. The method was immunoSEQ multiplex PCR; TCRdb's version includes in-frame clones alone and lacks a portion of them. The sample lists about 680,000 clones, less than 80% occurring once. The sequenced sample was memory CD4+ T cells sorted from blood. As to subset: CD45RA-negative fraction. Receptor source: a woman aged 25 to 39 in good health.

This clone was counted between two and nine times. This rearrangement joins TRBV19 to TRBJ2-4; no clear D gene. The length of the CDR3 is 11 residues. Germline lookup yields CDR1 LNHDA and CDR2 SQIVND (reference sequence). V was shortened by 3 bases and J by 7 bases, with 4 bases between the two germline ends. CDR3 protein: CASSIYNIQYF. The CDR3 DNA sequence: TGTGCCAGTAGTATTTACAACATTCAGTACTTC.

This clone was observed a few times. V gene TRBV7-3 combines with J gene TRBJ2-7, with D unresolved. Trimming took 4 bases from V and 6 from J, leaving 16 bases between them. Germline V lookup: CDR1 SGHTA, CDR2 FQGTGA. There are 14 residues in the CDR3. CDR3 residues: CASSSAVASREQYF. The CDR3 DNA is TGTGCCAGCAGCTCTGCGGTAGCAAGCCGCGAGCAGTACTTC.

The CDR3 coding sequence is TGTGCCAGCTCACCGTCACTAGCGGGAGGAAGGGGTGACATTCAGTACTTC. This translates into CASSPSLAGGRGDIQYF. This chain connects TRBV18 to TRBJ2-4; 12 bases align to TRBD2. J lost 8 bases, V lost 3 bases, and 11 bases had no gene match. CDR1 is KGHSH, CDR2 LQKENI, per germline. The CDR3 extends over 17 amino acids.

The chain combines TRBV7-8 with TRBJ1-5; no firm D call. CDR1 SGHVS and CDR2 FQNEAQ come from the germline V gene. The CDR3 is 15 residues long. V was trimmed by 6 bases and J by 1 base, leaving 13 bases between them. CDR3 sequence reads: CASSPERRSNQPQHF. DNA of the CDR3: TGTGCCAGCAGTCCGGAAAGGCGGAGCAATCAGCCCCAGCATTTT.

J is TRBJ2-2 and V is TRBV7-2; no firm D call. The CDR3 is 15 residues long. With 5 bases removed from V and 0 bases from J, the gap between germline ends came to 10 bases. Germline lookup yields CDR1 SGHTA and CDR2 FQGNSA. The CDR3 is CASSPAFANTGELFF. DNA for the CDR3: TGTGCCAGCAGCCCGGCCTTCGCGAACACCGGGGAGCTGTTTTTT.

This chain joins TRBV5-4 and TRBJ2-7, with D possibly being TRBD2 (6 bases). The germline V gene encodes CDR1 SGHNT and CDR2 YYREEE (reference sequence). Trimming cost V 8 bases and J 0 bases, with 12 bases left between them. This CDR3 has 13 amino acids. The DNA of the CDR3 is TGTGCCAGTCAGGAGGGTAACTCCTACGAGCAGTACTTC. Translated: CASQEGNSYEQYF.

The CDR3 protein is CASSYGRGQNQPQHF. CDR3 in DNA: TGTGCCAGCAGTTACGGCAGGGGGCAAAATCAGCCCCAGCATTTT. J is TRBJ1-5 and V is TRBV6-5; 8 bases match TRBD1. With 2 bases clipped from V and 4 bases from J, the junction kept 4 bases outside the gene matches. In germline, CDR1 is MNHEY, CDR2 SVGAGI. There are 15 residues in the CDR3.

The chain carries TRBV7-9 and TRBJ1-1; D is uncertain. The CDR3 has 15 amino acids. With 5 bases removed from V and 1 base from J, the gap between germline ends came to 14 bases. Per the germline V gene, CDR1 is SEHNR and CDR2 is FQNEAQ (reference sequence). The CDR3 sequence: CASSQRGRKNTEAFF. The CDR3 DNA reads TGTGCCAGCAGCCAGAGAGGACGGAAGAACACTGAAGCTTTCTTT. Full variable domain (remainder filled in from reference TRBV7-9 and TRBJ1-1): DTGVSQNPRHKITKRGQNVTFRCDPISEHNRLYWYRQTLGQGPEFLTYFQNEAQLEKSRLLSDRFSAERPKGSFSTLEIQRTEQGDSAMYLCASSQRGRKNTEAFFGQGTRLTVV.

This sequence joins TRBV11-2 and TRBJ2-7; possibly TRBD2 for D (6 bases). The V gene's germline CDR1 is SGHAT and CDR2 FQNNGV. CDR3 length: 13 residues. V lost 4 bases, J lost 9 bases, and 16 bases lay in between. Here the CDR3 reads CASSYLGRDGQYF. CDR3 nucleotides: TGTGCCAGCAGCTACTTGGGGCGGGATGGGCAGTACTTC.